This T cell receptor (beta chain) was sequenced during a study of neoadjuvant anti-PD-1 for oral cavity cancer. This clone was detected only once. Time point here: after neoadjuvant nivolumab, at surgical resection. TCRdb keeps only in-frame clones here, not all; method: immunoSEQ multiplex PCR. The sample carries about 68,000 clones, more than 75% recorded once. This CDR3 is 16 amino acids long. The V end was cut by 2 bases, the J end by 0 bases, with 11 bases between. CDR1 is LNHNV and CDR2 is YYDKDF in the germline V gene (reference sequence). This chain connects TRBV15 to TRBJ2-1, with D uncertain. Sequencing was performed on PBMCs, taken after nivolumab (anti-PD-1) treatment. This TCR was sampled from a person aged 35-80 years with oral cavity squamous cell carcinoma. The chain's CDR3 is CATSRPGQSSYNEQFF. The CDR3 nucleotides are TGTGCCACCAGCAGACCCGGCCAGAGCTCCTACAATGAGCAGTTCTTC.